This TCR beta chain is from a study of lymphopenia after photon versus proton radiotherapy. The ends lost 0 bases at V and 1 base at J; junction bases unmatched: 7. Germline CDR1 SGDLS, CDR2 YYNGEE. The CDR3 runs to 19 residues. Generated by immunoSEQ multiplex PCR, the TCRdb table keeps only in-frame clones and is missing some. This table has around 24,000 clones, about 85% appearing once. Specimen: peripheral blood, collected from a patient treated with photon-based radiotherapy. This sequence originates from a man aged 25 to 40 with gastric cancer. This rearrangement joins TRBV9 to TRBJ2-3; TRBD2 agrees at 14 bases. The DNA of the CDR3 is TGTGCCAGCAGCGTAGTAGGGACTAGCGGGGGTAGTGGCACAGATACGCAGTATTTT. Encoded protein: CASSVVGTSGGSGTDTQYF.